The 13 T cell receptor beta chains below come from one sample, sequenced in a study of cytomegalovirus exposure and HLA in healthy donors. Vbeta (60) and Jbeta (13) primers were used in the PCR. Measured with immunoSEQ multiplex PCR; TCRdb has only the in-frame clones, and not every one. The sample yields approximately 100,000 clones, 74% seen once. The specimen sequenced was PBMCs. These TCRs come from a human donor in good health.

The CDR3 region is CASRTGQGRYEQYF. CDR3 coding DNA: TGTGCCAGCAGGACGGGACAGGGGAGGTACGAGCAGTACTTC. This chain links TRBV6-4 with TRBJ2-7; 10 nucleotides agree with TRBD1. Per germline, CDR1 MRHNA and CDR2 SNTAGT. The CDR3 loop spans 14 amino acids. The ends lost 6 bases at V and 4 bases at J; junction bases unmatched: 6.

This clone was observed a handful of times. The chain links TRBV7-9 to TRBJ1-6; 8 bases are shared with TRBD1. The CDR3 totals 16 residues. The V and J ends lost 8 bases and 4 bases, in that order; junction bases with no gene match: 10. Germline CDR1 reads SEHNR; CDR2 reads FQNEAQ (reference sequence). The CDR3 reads CASSDGQGFYNSPLHF. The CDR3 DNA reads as TGTGCCAGCTCCGATGGACAGGGCTTTTATAATTCACCCCTCCACTTT.

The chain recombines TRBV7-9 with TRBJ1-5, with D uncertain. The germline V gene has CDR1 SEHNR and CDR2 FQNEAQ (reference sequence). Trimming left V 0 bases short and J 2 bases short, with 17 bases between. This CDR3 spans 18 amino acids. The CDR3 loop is CASSLALSGIGGNQPQHF. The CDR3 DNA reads TGTGCCAGCAGCTTAGCTTTAAGTGGGATCGGGGGCAATCAGCCCCAGCATTTT.

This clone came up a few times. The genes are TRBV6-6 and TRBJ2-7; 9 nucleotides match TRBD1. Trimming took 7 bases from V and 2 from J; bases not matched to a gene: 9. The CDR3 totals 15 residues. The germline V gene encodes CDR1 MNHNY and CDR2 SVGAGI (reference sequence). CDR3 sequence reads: CASNKQGQGTYEQYF. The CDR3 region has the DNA TGTGCCAGCAACAAACAGGGACAGGGTACCTACGAGCAGTACTTC.

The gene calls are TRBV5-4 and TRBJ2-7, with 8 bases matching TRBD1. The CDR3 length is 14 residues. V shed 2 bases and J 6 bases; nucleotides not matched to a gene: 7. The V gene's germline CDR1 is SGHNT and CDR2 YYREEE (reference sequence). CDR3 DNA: TGTGCCAGCAGCTTCTCAACAGGGGGAGGCGAGCAGTACTTC. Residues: CASSFSTGGGEQYF.

CDR3 sequence (DNA): TGTGCCAGCAGCTTGGCAGGGGGTGCGGGCACTGAAGCTTTCTTT. This gives the protein CASSLAGGAGTEAFF. The chain links TRBV7-9 to TRBJ1-1; TRBD1 matches at 7 bases. The CDR3 loop spans 15 amino acids. CDR1 is SEHNR and CDR2 is FQNEAQ in the germline V gene (reference sequence). After removal of 3 bases from V and 4 bases from J, the junction contained 8 bases not matched to a gene.

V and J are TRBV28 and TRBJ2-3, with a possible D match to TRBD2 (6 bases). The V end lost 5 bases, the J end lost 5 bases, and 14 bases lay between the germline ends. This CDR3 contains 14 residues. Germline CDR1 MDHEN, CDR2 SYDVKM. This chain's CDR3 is CASSPQRAGDTQYF. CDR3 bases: TGTGCCAGCAGTCCCCAGCGGGCTGGAGATACGCAGTATTTT. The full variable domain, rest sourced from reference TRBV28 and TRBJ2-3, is DVKVTQSSRYLVKRTGEKVFLECVQDMDHENMFWYRQDPGLGLRLIYFSYDVKMKEKGDIPEGYSVSREKKERFSLILESASTNQTSMYLCASSPQRAGDTQYFGPGTRLTVL.

This chain's CDR3 is CAWETEATNEKLFF. In DNA, the CDR3 is TGTGCCTGGGAAACGGAGGCAACTAATGAAAAACTGTTTTTT. The chain couples TRBV30 to TRBJ1-4, with D hard to call. This CDR3 contains 14 residues. V gave up 5 bases and J gave up 0 bases, with 10 bases separating them. Per the germline V gene, CDR1 is GTSNPN and CDR2 is SVGIG (reference sequence).

Here the CDR3 DNA reads TGTGCCAGCAGTGAATGGACACCCGGGAATGAAAAACTGTTTTTT. It encodes CASSEWTPGNEKLFF. The genes are TRBV25-1 and TRBJ1-4; D is perhaps TRBD1 (5 bases). With 1 base removed from V and 5 bases from J, the gap between germline ends came to 11 bases. Germline V lookup: CDR1 MGHDK, CDR2 SYGVNS. The CDR3 covers 15 residues. Drawing the rest from reference TRBV25-1 and TRBJ1-4, the complete variable domain is EADIYQTPRYLVIGTGKKITLECSQTMGHDKMYWYQQDPGMELHLIHYSYGVNSTEKGDLSSESTVSRIRTEHFPLTLESARPSHTSQYLCASSEWTPGNEKLFFGSGTQLSVL.

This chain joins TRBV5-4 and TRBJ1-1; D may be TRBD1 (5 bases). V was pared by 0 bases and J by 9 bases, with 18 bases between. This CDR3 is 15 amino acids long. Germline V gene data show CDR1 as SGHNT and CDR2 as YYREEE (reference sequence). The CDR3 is CASSLDSVARAKAFF. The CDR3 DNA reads TGTGCCAGCAGCTTGGACTCCGTTGCCAGGGCAAAAGCTTTCTTT.

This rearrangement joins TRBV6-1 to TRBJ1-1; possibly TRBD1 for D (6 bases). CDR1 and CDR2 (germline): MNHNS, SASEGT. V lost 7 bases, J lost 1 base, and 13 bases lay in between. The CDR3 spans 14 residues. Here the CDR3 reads CASNSGQRNTEAFF. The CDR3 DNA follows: TGTGCCAGCAATAGTGGACAGAGGAACACTGAAGCTTTCTTT.

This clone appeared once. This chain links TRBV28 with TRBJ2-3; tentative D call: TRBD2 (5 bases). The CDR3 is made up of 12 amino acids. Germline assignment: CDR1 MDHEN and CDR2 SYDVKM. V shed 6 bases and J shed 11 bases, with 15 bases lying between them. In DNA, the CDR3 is TGTGCCAGCAGGGCGGGTGGCCCCAAGCAGTATTTT. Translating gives CASRAGGPKQYF.

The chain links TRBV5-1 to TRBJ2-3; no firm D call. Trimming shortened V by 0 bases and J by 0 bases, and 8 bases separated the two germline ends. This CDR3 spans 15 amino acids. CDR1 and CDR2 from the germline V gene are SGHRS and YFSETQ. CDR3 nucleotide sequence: TGCGCCAGCAGCTTGGTACCGGTTAGCACAGATACGCAGTATTTT. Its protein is CASSLVPVSTDTQYF. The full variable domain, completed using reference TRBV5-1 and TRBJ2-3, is KAGVTQTPRYLIKTRGQQVTLSCSPISGHRSVSWYQQTPGQGLQFLFEYFSETQRNKGNFPGRFSGRQFSNSRSEMNVSTLELGDSALYLCASSLVPVSTDTQYFGPGTRLTVL.